This TCR beta chain was observed in a study of shared clonotypes between healthy human individuals. With V trimmed by 5 bases and J by 9 bases, 21 bases remained unmatched. Germline CDR1 SGHTA, CDR2 FQGTGA. The CDR3 totals 19 residues. The sequenced material, unsorted PBMC DNA, was run on ten immunoSEQ deep assay plates. Some clones are missing from TCRdb's copy, which holds only in-frame ones; the method was immunoSEQ multiplex PCR. In the table there are a few hundred thousand clones, 70% to 80% of which are singletons. Donors had no recently reported acute infections or vaccinations and were HIV-negative. Unsorted samples, those not sorted, used approximately 90 million PBMCs for genomic DNA.

The TCR comes from a woman in her thirties or forties in good health. Some clones in this sample may be carry-over from other donors' samples. The chain employs TRBV7-3 and TRBJ2-2; TRBD2 agrees at 10 bases. Sample: PBMCs. The CDR3 DNA sequence: TGTGCCAGCAGCGCAGGCTCCACCACTACTAGCGGGACCCCCCGGGAGCTGTTTTTT. Translated, it gives CASSAGSTTTSGTPRELFF.